The 22 T cell receptor beta chains reported below all come from one sample, sequenced in a study of blood T cell repertoires in COVID-19. Using immunoSEQ multiplex PCR, the repertoire was profiled, and TCRdb retains in-frame clones only, with some absent. The data show 380,000 or so clones, roughly 88% seen once. The sequenced material came from PBMCs or T cells enriched from blood (not recorded which). All receptors come from a woman aged 25 to 39 with acute COVID-19.

The chain employs TRBV5-1 and TRBJ1-1, with D uncertain. CDR1 SGHRS and CDR2 YFSETQ come from the germline V gene. The CDR3 is 15 amino acids. The V and J ends lost 0 bases and 3 bases respectively, with 12 bases between them. CDR3 bases: TGCGCCAGCAGCTTGGATCCGGTCAGGTACACTGAAGCTTTCTTT. This sequence encodes CASSLDPVRYTEAFF.

The V and J genes are TRBV6-2 or TRBV6-3 and TRBJ1-6; D might be TRBD1 (6 bases). V was trimmed by 2 bases and J by 10 bases, leaving 15 bases between them. Germline CDR1 is MNHEY and CDR2 is SVGEGT. The CDR3 length is 15 residues. CDR3 bases: TGTGCCAGCAGTTACGACTGGGCAGGGGACTCACCCCTCCACTTT. This translates into CASSYDWAGDSPLHF.

The V call is TRBV5-1, the J call TRBJ2-7, with D unresolved. The germline V and J ends were trimmed by 2 bases and 4 bases, with 10 bases remaining between them. In germline, CDR1 is SGHRS, CDR2 YFSETQ. The CDR3 consists of 13 residues. CDR3 region: CASSFSPSYEQYF. CDR3 coding DNA: TGCGCCAGCAGCTTTTCACCGAGTTACGAGCAGTACTTC.

The chain links TRBV7-7 to TRBJ2-7, with TRBD1 as a possible D gene (5 bases). CDR3 length: 16 amino acids. Trimming removed 8 bases from V and 4 bases from J, with 24 bases in between. Germline loops: CDR1 SSHAT, CDR2 FNYEAQ (reference sequence). The CDR3 DNA reads TGTGCCAGCCCGGGTTCGTCGGTGGACATCCCGTACGAGCAGTACTTC. Protein product: CASPGSSVDIPYEQYF.

This chain links TRBV18 with TRBJ2-2, with 8 bases matching TRBD1. V was clipped by 6 bases and J by 0 bases; unmatched bases: 6. Germline CDR1 reads KGHSH; CDR2 reads LQKENI. The CDR3 length is 16 residues. The CDR3 spells CASSPAGGPNTGELFF. In nucleotides, the CDR3 is TGTGCCAGCTCGCCTGCAGGGGGCCCGAACACCGGGGAGCTGTTTTTT.

The rearrangement links TRBV10-1 to TRBJ1-1; weak D call: TRBD1 (5 bases). V was cut by 5 bases and J by 1 base, with 8 bases left in between. This CDR3 is built from 13 residues. Germline V CDR1 and CDR2: WNHNN, SYGVQD (reference sequence). The CDR3 is CASSPGKNTEAFF. CDR3 DNA sequence: TGCGCCAGCAGTCCAGGGAAGAACACTGAAGCTTTCTTT.

This clone was detected ten times or more. The chain uses TRBV7-9 and TRBJ1-3; D not resolved. The germline gives CDR1 SEHNR, CDR2 FQNEAQ (reference sequence). V was shortened by 2 bases and J by 0 bases, with 8 bases between the two germline ends. This CDR3 contains 15 residues. The CDR3 reads CASSLHWASGNTIYF. CDR3 coding DNA: TGTGCCAGCAGCTTACACTGGGCCTCTGGAAACACCATATATTTT.

The CDR3 spells CASSQERGLRQGVSGYTF. CDR3 coding DNA: TGCGCCAGCAGCCAAGAGCGGGGGCTGCGACAGGGGGTGAGTGGCTACACCTTC. The chain has TRBV4-1 and TRBJ1-2, with 9 bases matching TRBD1. V dropped 0 bases and J dropped 7; count of bases not matched to a gene: 15. Germline-derived CDR1 and CDR2 are MGHRA and YSYEKL. This CDR3 region has 18 residues.

The rearrangement joins TRBV18 to TRBJ1-4; the D is unclear. Between the trimmed V and J ends, which lost 3 bases and 6 bases, there was a span of 8 bases. The CDR3 extends over 13 amino acids. Germline loops: CDR1 KGHSH, CDR2 LQKENI. The CDR3 protein is CASSPPQDEKLFF. For the CDR3, the DNA is TGTGCCAGCTCACCTCCTCAGGATGAAAAACTGTTTTTT.

The genes are TRBV5-1 and TRBJ1-5, with 11 bases fitting TRBD1. The CDR3 consists of 14 residues. Germline trimming cut 4 bases from V and 5 bases from J; bases unmatched to any gene: 2. From germline, CDR1 is SGHRS and CDR2 YFSETQ. The CDR3 DNA follows: TGCGCCAGCAGCCCGGGACAGGGGGATCAGCCCCAGCATTTT. Its protein is CASSPGQGDQPQHF. The complete variable domain, with remaining parts taken from reference TRBV5-1 and TRBJ1-5, reads KAGVTQTPRYLIKTRGQQVTLSCSPISGHRSVSWYQQTPGQGLQFLFEYFSETQRNKGNFPGRFSGRQFSNSRSEMNVSTLELGDSALYLCASSPGQGDQPQHFGDGTRLSIL.

V and J are TRBV18 and TRBJ2-7; a possible D gene is TRBD2 (5 bases). Trimming removed 4 bases from V and 3 bases from J, with 13 bases in between. The germline gives CDR1 KGHSH, CDR2 LQKENI. The CDR3 contains 14 residues. CDR3 in amino acids: CASSHAGTLYEQYF. As DNA, the CDR3 is TGTGCCAGCTCACACGCGGGCACCCTCTACGAGCAGTACTTC. Supplemented by reference TRBV18 and TRBJ2-7, the full variable domain reads NAGVMQNPRHLVRRRGQEARLRCSPMKGHSHVYWYRQLPEEGLKFMVYLQKENIIDESGMPKERFSAEFPKEGPSILRIQQVVRGDSAAYFCASSHAGTLYEQYFGPGTRLTVT.

The chain is built from TRBV27 and TRBJ1-4; tentatively, D is TRBD1 (6 bases). V was trimmed by 5 bases and J by 5 bases, leaving 12 bases between them. The germline gives CDR1 MNHEY, CDR2 SMNVEV (reference sequence). This CDR3 has 14 amino acids. This chain's CDR3 is CASSPGTKNEKLFF. For the CDR3, the DNA is TGTGCCAGCAGTCCCGGGACAAAAAATGAAAAACTGTTTTTT.

This chain uses TRBV5-1 with TRBJ1-5; 9 bases agree with TRBD1. Trimming cost V 3 bases and J 5 bases; bases outside gene matches: 6. CDR3 length: 15 residues. Germline values: CDR1 SGHRS, CDR2 YFSETQ. In DNA, the CDR3 is TGCGCCAGCAGCTACGGGACAGGGACCCATCAGCCCCAGCATTTT. Its translation is CASSYGTGTHQPQHF.

The rearrangement joins TRBV5-1 to TRBJ1-6; D unclear. Germline assignment: CDR1 SGHRS and CDR2 YFSETQ. This CDR3 comprises 16 residues. V dropped 3 bases and J dropped 5 bases, with 15 bases sitting between them. CDR3 protein: CASSSDLIGDNSPLHF. The CDR3, as DNA: TGCGCCAGCAGCTCTGACTTAATAGGAGATAATTCACCCCTCCACTTT.

The rearrangement uses TRBV2 and TRBJ2-3, with TRBD1 identical over 7 bases. The CDR3 covers 16 residues. Unmatched junction bases numbered 8, after V lost 4 bases and J lost 1 base. Per the germline V gene, CDR1 is SNHLY and CDR2 is FYNNEI. In DNA form, the CDR3 reads TGTGCCAGCAGTGGTGACAGGGTCCGGGGCACAGATACGCAGTATTTT. Translated: CASSGDRVRGTDTQYF.

The chain recombines TRBV7-9 with TRBJ2-7, with D possibly matching TRBD1 (5 bases). Trimming took off 6 bases at V and 7 bases at J, with 10 bases between the two ends. The germline V gene has CDR1 SEHNR and CDR2 FQNEAQ (reference sequence). The CDR3 has 11 residues. Written as DNA, the CDR3 is TGTGCCAGCAGGGGGCTGGGAGAGCAGTACTTC. Protein: CASRGLGEQYF. The entire variable domain, with the rest obtained from reference TRBV7-9 and TRBJ2-7, is as follows: DTGVSQNPRHKITKRGQNVTFRCDPISEHNRLYWYRQTLGQGPEFLTYFQNEAQLEKSRLLSDRFSAERPKGSFSTLEIQRTEQGDSAMYLCASRGLGEQYFGPGTRLTVT.

This sequence joins TRBV4-1 and TRBJ2-2, with D perhaps matching TRBD1 (5 bases). The V and J ends lost 0 bases and 2 bases respectively, with 7 bases between them. This CDR3 comprises 15 residues. Germline-derived CDR1 and CDR2 are MGHRA and YSYEKL. CDR3: CASSQEGVNTGELFF. In DNA form, the CDR3 reads TGCGCCAGCAGCCAAGAAGGGGTTAACACCGGGGAGCTGTTTTTT.

The genes are TRBV19 and TRBJ1-2; tentative D call: TRBD1 (5 bases). V lost 5 bases and J lost 5, with 18 bases in between. The CDR3 runs 15 residues. CDR1 is LNHDA, CDR2 SQIVND, per germline (reference sequence). The CDR3, as DNA: TGTGCCAGTAGTGAGGTCGGGGGAAAACAATATGGCTACACCTTC. It is translated as CASSEVGGKQYGYTF. Filled out from reference TRBV19 and TRBJ1-2, the complete variable domain reads DGGITQSPKYLFRKEGQNVTLSCEQNLNHDAMYWYRQDPGQGLRLIYYSQIVNDFQKGDIAEGYSVSREKKESFPLTVTSAQKNPTAFYLCASSEVGGKQYGYTFGSGTRLTVV.

The chain recombines TRBV19 with TRBJ2-5, with a tentative D call TRBD2 (7 bases). The germline CDR1 and CDR2 sequences are LNHDA and SQIVND (reference sequence). This CDR3 has 14 residues. With 3 bases removed from V and 7 bases from J, the gap between germline ends came to 15 bases. The CDR3 nucleotides read TGTGCCAGTAGTATTGGTAACAGGGAGGGGACCCAGTACTTC. This translates into CASSIGNREGTQYF.

The chain couples TRBV10-3 to TRBJ2-7; 9 positions match TRBD2. The germline CDR1 and CDR2 sequences are ENHRY and SYGVKD. V lost 3 bases to trimming and J lost 3 bases; unmatched junction nucleotides: 3. CDR3 size: 14 residues. The CDR3 region is CAISEERGDYEQYF. CDR3 bases: TGTGCCATCAGTGAAGAGCGGGGGGACTACGAGCAGTACTTC.

The CDR3 loop reads CASSRGGVTDTQYF. The CDR3 bases are TGTGCCAGCAGCCGCGGGGGGGTCACAGATACGCAGTATTTT. V gene TRBV6-5 combines with J gene TRBJ2-3; TRBD2 aligns across 9 bases. V gave up 6 bases and J gave up 2 bases; unmatched junction bases: 3. This CDR3 spans 14 amino acids. Germline lookup yields CDR1 MNHEY and CDR2 SVGAGI.

Only one count was recorded for this clone. This chain connects TRBV25-1 to TRBJ1-5; a weak D match, TRBD1 (6 bases). V was clipped by 5 bases and J by 4 bases, with 18 bases between them. The V gene's germline CDR1 is MGHDK and CDR2 SYGVNS. This CDR3 region has 16 residues. CDR3 loop: CASSRGGGEGNQPQHF. CDR3 sequence (DNA): TGTGCCAGCAGTAGGGGTGGGGGCGAAGGGAATCAGCCCCAGCATTTT. Based on the CDR3 plus reference TRBV25-1 and TRBJ1-5, the full variable domain is EADIYQTPRYLVIGTGKKITLECSQTMGHDKMYWYQQDPGMELHLIHYSYGVNSTEKGDLSSESTVSRIRTEHFPLTLESARPSHTSQYLCASSRGGGEGNQPQHFGDGTRLSIL.